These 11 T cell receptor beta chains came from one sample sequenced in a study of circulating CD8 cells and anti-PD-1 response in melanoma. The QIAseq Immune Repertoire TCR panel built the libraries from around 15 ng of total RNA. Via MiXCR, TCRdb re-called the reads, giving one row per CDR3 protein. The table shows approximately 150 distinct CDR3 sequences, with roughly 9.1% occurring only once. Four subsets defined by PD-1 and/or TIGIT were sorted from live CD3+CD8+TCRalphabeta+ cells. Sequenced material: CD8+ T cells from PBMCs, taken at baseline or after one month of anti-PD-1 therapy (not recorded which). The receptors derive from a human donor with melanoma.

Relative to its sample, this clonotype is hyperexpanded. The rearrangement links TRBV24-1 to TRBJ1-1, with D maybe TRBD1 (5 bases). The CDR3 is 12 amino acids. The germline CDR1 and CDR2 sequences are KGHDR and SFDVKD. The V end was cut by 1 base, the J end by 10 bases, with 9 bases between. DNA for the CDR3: TGTGCCACCAGTGATTTCGAGGGGACAGCTTTCTTT. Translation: CATSDFEGTAFF.

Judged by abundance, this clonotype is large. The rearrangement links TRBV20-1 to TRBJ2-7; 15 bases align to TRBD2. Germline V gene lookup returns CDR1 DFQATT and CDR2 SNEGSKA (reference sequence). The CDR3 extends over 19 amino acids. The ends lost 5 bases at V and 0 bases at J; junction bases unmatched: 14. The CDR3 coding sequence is TGCAGTGCTCTTTCCCGAGGTGGGACTAGCGGGGGGCTCTCCTACGAGCAGTACTTC. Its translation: CSALSRGGTSGGLSYEQYF.

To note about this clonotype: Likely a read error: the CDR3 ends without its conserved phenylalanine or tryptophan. The CDR3, as DNA: TGTGCCAGCAGTTTAGGTACTAGCGGGGCATTCACAGATACGCAGTATCCT. Translating it yields CASSLGTSGAFTDTQYP. This chain connects TRBV27 to TRBJ2-3; the match to TRBD2 covers 10 bases. With 2 bases clipped from V and 2 bases from J, the junction kept 7 bases outside the gene matches. Germline V gene lookup returns CDR1 MNHEY and CDR2 SMNVEV (reference sequence). The CDR3 extends over 17 amino acids.

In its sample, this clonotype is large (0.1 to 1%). The CDR3 reads CASSFERASYEQYF. CDR3 bases: TGTGCCAGCAGTTTTGAGAGGGCCTCCTACGAGCAGTACTTC. The V gene is TRBV28, the J gene TRBJ2-7; D perhaps matches TRBD2 (5 bases). Germline CDR1 reads MDHEN; CDR2 reads SYDVKM. The CDR3 totals 14 residues. V was shortened by 3 bases and J by 0 bases, with 9 bases between the two germline ends.

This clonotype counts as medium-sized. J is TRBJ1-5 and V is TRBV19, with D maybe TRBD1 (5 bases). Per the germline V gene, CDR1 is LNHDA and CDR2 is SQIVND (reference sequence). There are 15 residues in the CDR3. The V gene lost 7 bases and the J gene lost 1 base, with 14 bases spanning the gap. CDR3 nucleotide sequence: TGTGCCAGTACATCCCGGGGCGCAAGCAATCAGCCCCAGCATTTT. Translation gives CASTSRGASNQPQHF.

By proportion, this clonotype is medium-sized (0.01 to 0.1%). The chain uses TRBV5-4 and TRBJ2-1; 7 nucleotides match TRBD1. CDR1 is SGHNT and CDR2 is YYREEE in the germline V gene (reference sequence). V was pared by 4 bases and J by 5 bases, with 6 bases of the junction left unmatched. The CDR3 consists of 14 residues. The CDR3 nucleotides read TGTGCCAGCAGCCTTTCCGGGACAGACAATGAGCAGTTCTTC. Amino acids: CASSLSGTDNEQFF.

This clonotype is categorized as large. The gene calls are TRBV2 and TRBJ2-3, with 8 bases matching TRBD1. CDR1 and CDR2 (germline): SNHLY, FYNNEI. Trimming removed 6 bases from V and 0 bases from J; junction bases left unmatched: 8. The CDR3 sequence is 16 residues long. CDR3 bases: TGTGCCAGCAGCGGACAGGGATGGTCTAGCACAGATACGCAGTATTTT. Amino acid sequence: CASSGQGWSSTDTQYF.

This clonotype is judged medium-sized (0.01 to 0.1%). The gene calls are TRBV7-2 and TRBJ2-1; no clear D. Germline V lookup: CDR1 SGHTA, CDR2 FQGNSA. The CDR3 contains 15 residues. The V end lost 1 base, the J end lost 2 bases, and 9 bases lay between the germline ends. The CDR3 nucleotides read TGTGCCAGCAGCTTAGACGGGTCAACCTACAATGAGCAGTTCTTC. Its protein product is CASSLDGSTYNEQFF.

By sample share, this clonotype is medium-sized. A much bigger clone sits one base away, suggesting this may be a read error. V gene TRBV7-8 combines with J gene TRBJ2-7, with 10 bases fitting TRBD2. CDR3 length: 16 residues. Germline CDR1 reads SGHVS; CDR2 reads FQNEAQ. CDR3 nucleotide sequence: TGTGCCAGCAGCCCGCGGACTAGCGGATACCCCTACGGGCAGTACTTC. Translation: CASSPRTSGYPYGQYF. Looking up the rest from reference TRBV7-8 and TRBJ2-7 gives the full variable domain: GAGVSQSPRYKVAKRGQDVALRCDPISGHVSLFWYQQALGQGPEFLTYFQNEAQLDKSGLPSDRFFAERPEGSVSTLKIQRTQQEDSAVYLCASSPRTSGYPYGQYFGPGTRLTVT.

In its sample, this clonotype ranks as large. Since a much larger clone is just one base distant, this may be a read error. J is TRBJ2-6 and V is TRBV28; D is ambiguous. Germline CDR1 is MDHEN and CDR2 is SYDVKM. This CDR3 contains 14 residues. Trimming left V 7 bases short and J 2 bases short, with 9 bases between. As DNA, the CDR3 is TGTGCCAGCACCCGGCAAGCTGGGGCCAACGTCCTGACTTTC. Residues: CASTRQAGANVLTF.

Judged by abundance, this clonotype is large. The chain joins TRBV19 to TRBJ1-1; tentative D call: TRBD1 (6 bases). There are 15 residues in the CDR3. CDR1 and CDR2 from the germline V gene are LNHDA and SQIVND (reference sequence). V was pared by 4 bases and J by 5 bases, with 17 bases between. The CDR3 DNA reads TGTGCCAGTAGTACTCCTCAGGGGATAGGGACTGAAGCTTTCTTT. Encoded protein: CASSTPQGIGTEAFF.